The clone carrying this T cell receptor (beta chain) was detected only a few times. The sample comes from a study of beta chain features in type 1 diabetes. The isolated RNA, all of it, was reverse transcribed, so expressed TCRB transcripts were what got sequenced. Using immunoSEQ multiplex PCR, the repertoire was profiled, and TCRdb retains in-frame clones only, with some absent. The table has about 620,000 clones, 15% to 17% seen once. This CDR3 spans 13 amino acids. Trimming took 5 bases from V and 1 from J, leaving 8 bases between them. CDR1 and CDR2 from the germline V gene are SGHDN and FVKESK. Sequencing input: naive CD4+ T cells from blood. The receptor was derived from a man between 18 and 35 years old in good health. The chain uses TRBV14 and TRBJ1-1; D perhaps matches TRBD1 (5 bases). CDR3 residues: CASSLTGNTEAFF. CDR3 sequence (DNA): TGTGCCAGCAGCTTAACAGGGAACACTGAAGCTTTCTTT.